The 8 T cell receptor beta chains given below trace back to one sample, sequenced in a study of shared clonotypes between healthy human individuals. Assay: immunoSEQ multiplex PCR; the TCRdb copy retains only in-frame clones and omits some. The sample contains some 630,000 clones, about two thirds of which appear only once. Sequencing was done on a sample of memory CD4+ T cells sorted from blood. Noted subset: CD45RA-negative fraction. Receptor source: a young woman in good health.

The chain has TRBV18 and TRBJ2-7; D gene unclear. The CDR3 is 12 amino acids. V was clipped by 6 bases and J by 3 bases, with 9 bases between them. Germline-derived CDR1 and CDR2 are KGHSH and LQKENI. CDR3 protein: CASSKTNYEQYF. The CDR3 DNA reads as TGTGCCAGCTCCAAGACCAACTACGAGCAGTACTTC.

The chain is built from TRBV5-1 and TRBJ2-5, with 10 bases lining up with TRBD2. This CDR3 is built from 15 residues. Germline values: CDR1 SGHRS, CDR2 YFSETQ. V lost 0 bases, J lost 6 bases, and 5 bases stayed unmatched. The CDR3 DNA follows: TGCGCCAGCAGCTTGGAGGCTAGCGGGAGTAAGACCCAGTACTTC. Amino acids: CASSLEASGSKTQYF.

Only one count was recorded for this clone. The V call is TRBV5-1, the J call TRBJ1-2, with D perhaps TRBD1 (5 bases). With 3 bases removed from V and 3 bases from J, the gap between germline ends came to 15 bases. The CDR3 totals 15 residues. Germline CDR1 SGHRS, CDR2 YFSETQ. The CDR3 coding sequence is TGCGCCAGCAGCTCTTCGGGGGAGAGTTACTATGGCTACACCTTC. Protein product: CASSSSGESYYGYTF.

A few counts support this clone. The chain uses TRBV28 and TRBJ1-5, with 10 bases matching TRBD1. The J segment lost 7 bases and the V segment lost 4 bases, leaving 7 bases of the junction unmatched. The CDR3 extends over 15 amino acids. CDR1 is MDHEN, CDR2 SYDVKM, per germline. CDR3 bases: TGTGCCAGCAGTTCGAGACAGGGGGCATGGCAGCCCCAGCATTTT. This encodes CASSSRQGAWQPQHF.

V and J are TRBV4-1 and TRBJ2-3; D might be TRBD1 (6 bases). The CDR3 contains 18 residues. The germline gives CDR1 MGHRA, CDR2 YSYEKL. Trimming shortened V by 2 bases and J by 1 base, and 19 bases separated the two germline ends. The CDR3 loop is CASSQSFSAGVRTDTQYF. The DNA of the CDR3 is TGCGCCAGCAGCCAAAGTTTTTCGGCAGGGGTCCGCACAGATACGCAGTATTTT.

The rearrangement links TRBV5-1 to TRBJ2-1; TRBD2 aligns across 13 bases. From germline, CDR1 is SGHRS and CDR2 YFSETQ. This CDR3 spans 14 amino acids. The V segment lost 3 bases and the J segment 12 bases; nucleotides outside the gene matches: 6. CDR3 sequence reads: CASSSGTSGTGQFF. The CDR3 DNA is TGCGCCAGCAGCTCGGGGACTAGCGGGACGGGGCAGTTCTTC.

The rearrangement joins TRBV25-1 to TRBJ2-1; no firm D call. Germline V gene data show CDR1 as MGHDK and CDR2 as SYGVNS. V was shortened by 7 bases and J by 6 bases, with 16 bases between the two germline ends. The CDR3 is 14 amino acids. This chain's CDR3 is CASIQTGDSNEQFF. In nucleotides, the CDR3 is TGTGCCAGCATCCAAACTGGGGATAGCAATGAGCAGTTCTTC.

V and J are TRBV18 and TRBJ1-5; 8 positions match TRBD1. Germline V CDR1 and CDR2: KGHSH, LQKENI. The CDR3 spans 15 residues. Trimming took 3 bases from V and 6 from J; bases not matched to a gene: 7. The CDR3 bases are TGTGCCAGCTCACCGACAGGGGATGTGGGTCAGCCCCAGCATTTT. Its protein is CASSPTGDVGQPQHF. The variable domain in full, completed from reference TRBV18 and TRBJ1-5, reads NAGVMQNPRHLVRRRGQEARLRCSPMKGHSHVYWYRQLPEEGLKFMVYLQKENIIDESGMPKERFSAEFPKEGPSILRIQQVVRGDSAAYFCASSPTGDVGQPQHFGDGTRLSIL.